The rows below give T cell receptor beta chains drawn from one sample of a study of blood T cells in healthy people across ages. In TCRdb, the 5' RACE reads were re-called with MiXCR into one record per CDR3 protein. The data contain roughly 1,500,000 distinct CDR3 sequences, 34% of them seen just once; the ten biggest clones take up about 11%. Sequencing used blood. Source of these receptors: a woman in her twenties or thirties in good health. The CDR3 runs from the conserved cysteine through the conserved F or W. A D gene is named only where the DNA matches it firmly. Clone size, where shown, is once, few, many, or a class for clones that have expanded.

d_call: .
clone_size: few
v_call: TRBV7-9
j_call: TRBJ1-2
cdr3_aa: CASLLSGAGNYGYTF
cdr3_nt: TGTGCCAGCCTCCTCTCCGGCGCAGGGAACTATGGCTACACCTTC

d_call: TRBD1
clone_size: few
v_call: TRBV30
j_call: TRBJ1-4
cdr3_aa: CAWRKQGAKEKLFF
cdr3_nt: TGTGCCTGGAGAAAGCAGGGGGCGAAGGAAAAACTGTTTTTT

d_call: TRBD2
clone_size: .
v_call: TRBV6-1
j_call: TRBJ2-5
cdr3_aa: CASSGREVQETQYF
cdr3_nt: TGTGCCAGCAGTGGGCGGGAGGTGCAAGAGACCCAGTACTTC

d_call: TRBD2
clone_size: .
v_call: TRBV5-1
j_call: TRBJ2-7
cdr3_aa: CASSFDSIAGTSLFYEQYF
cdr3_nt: TGCGCCAGCAGCTTCGACTCAATCGCAGGGACTAGCCTTTTCTACGAGCAGTACTTC

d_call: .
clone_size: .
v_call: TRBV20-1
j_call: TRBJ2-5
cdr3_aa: CSATDGRETQYF
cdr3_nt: TGCAGTGCTACTGACGGGAGAGAGACCCAGTACTTC

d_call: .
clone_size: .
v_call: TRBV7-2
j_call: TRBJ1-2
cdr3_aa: CASSNSGSGYTF
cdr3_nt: TGTGCCAGCAGCAACTCCGGGAGTGGCTACACCTTC

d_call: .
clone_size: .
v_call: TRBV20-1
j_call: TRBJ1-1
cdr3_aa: CSVRRHLNTEAFF
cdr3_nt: TGCAGTGTCAGAAGGCACCTTAACACTGAAGCTTTCTTT

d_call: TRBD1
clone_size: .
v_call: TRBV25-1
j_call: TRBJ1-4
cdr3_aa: CASSVTGVTNEKLFF
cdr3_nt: TGTGCCAGCAGTGTCACAGGGGTGACTAATGAAAAACTGTTTTTT

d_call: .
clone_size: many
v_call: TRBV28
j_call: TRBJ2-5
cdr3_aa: CATGQQETQYF
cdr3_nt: TGTGCCACCGGACAGCAAGAGACCCAGTACTTC

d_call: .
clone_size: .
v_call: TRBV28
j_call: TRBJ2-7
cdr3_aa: CASSLPGSRYEQYF
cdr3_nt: TGTGCCAGCAGTTTGCCAGGTTCTCGGTACGAGCAGTACTTC

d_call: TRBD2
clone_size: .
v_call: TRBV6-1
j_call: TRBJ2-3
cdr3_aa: CASSDWTSDTDTQYF
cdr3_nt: TGTGCCAGCAGTGACTGGACTAGCGACACAGATACGCAGTATTTT

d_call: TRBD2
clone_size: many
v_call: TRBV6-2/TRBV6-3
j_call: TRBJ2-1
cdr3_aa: CASSTGTSEYNEQFF
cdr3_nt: TGTGCCAGCAGTACCGGGACTAGCGAATACAATGAGCAGTTCTTC

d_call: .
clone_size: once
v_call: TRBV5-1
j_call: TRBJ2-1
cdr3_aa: CASSLDGNRYNEQFF
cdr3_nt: TGCGCCAGCAGCTTAGACGGAAACCGTTACAATGAGCAGTTCTTC

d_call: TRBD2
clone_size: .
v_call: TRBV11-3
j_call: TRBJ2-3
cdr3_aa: CAGSLGLAGSTDTQYF
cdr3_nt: TGTGCCGGCAGCTTAGGACTAGCGGGAAGCACAGATACGCAGTATTTT

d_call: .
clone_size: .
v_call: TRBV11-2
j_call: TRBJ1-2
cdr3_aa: CASSLDPGTTNYGYTF
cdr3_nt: TGTGCCAGCAGCTTAGATCCCGGGACAACTAACTATGGCTACACCTTC

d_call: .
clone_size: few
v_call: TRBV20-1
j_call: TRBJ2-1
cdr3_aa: CSARRATVDEQFF
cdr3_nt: TGCAGTGCTCGGAGGGCCACTGTCGATGAGCAGTTCTTC

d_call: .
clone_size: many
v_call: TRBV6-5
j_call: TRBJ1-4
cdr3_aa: CASSYVFGEKLFF
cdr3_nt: TGTGCCAGCAGTTATGTTTTTGGTGAAAAACTGTTTTTT

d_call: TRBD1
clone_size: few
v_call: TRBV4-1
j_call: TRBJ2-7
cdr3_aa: CASSQGGQSSYEQYF
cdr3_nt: TGCGCCAGCAGCCAAGGGGGACAGAGCTCCTACGAGCAGTACTTC

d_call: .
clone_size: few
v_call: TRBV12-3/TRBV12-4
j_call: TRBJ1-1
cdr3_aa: CASSPQTWSGAFF
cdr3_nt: TGTGCCAGCAGCCCGCAGACGTGGAGCGGAGCTTTCTTT

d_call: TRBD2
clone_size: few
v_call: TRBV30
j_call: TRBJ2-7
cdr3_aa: CACKLGTSGNYEQYF
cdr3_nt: TGTGCCTGCAAACTTGGGACTAGCGGGAACTACGAGCAGTACTTC

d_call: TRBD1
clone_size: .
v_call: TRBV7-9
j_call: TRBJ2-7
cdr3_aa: CASSPNRGLRTYEQYF
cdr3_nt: TGTGCCAGCAGTCCAAACAGGGGGTTAAGGACCTACGAGCAGTACTTC

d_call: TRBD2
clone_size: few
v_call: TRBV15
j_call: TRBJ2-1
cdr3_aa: CATSRGRSGSKDEQFF
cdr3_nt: TGTGCCACCAGCAGAGGACGCAGCGGGAGTAAGGATGAGCAGTTCTTC

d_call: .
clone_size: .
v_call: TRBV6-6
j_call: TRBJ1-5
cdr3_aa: CASSFGKGASNQPQHF
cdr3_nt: TGTGCCAGCAGTTTTGGTAAGGGCGCTAGCAATCAGCCCCAGCATTTT

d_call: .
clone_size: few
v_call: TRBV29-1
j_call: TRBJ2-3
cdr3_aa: CSAGEPTSPSTDTQYF
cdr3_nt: TGCAGCGCTGGGGAACCGACTAGTCCTTCCACAGATACGCAGTATTTT

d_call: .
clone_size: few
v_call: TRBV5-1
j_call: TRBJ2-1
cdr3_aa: CASSGGFNEQFF
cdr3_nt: TGCGCCAGCAGCGGGGGCTTCAATGAGCAGTTCTTC

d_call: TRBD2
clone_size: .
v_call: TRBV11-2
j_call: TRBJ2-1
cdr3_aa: CASSPRLRLAGGPGSYNEQFF
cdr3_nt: TGTGCCAGCAGCCCTCGGTTGAGGCTAGCGGGGGGGCCTGGTTCCTACAATGAGCAGTTCTTC

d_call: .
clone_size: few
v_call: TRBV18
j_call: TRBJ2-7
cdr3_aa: CASSPGTAPGEQYF
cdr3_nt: TGTGCCAGCTCACCTGGGACGGCGCCTGGCGAGCAGTACTTC

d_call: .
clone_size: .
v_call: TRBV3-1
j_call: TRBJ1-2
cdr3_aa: CASSHRGGTANYGYTF
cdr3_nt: TGTGCCAGCAGCCACCGGGGAGGAACAGCTAACTATGGCTACACCTTC

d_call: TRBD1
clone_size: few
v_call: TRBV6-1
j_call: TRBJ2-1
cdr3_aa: CASSDGQGYEQFF
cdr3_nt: TGTGCCAGCAGTGACGGACAGGGGTATGAGCAGTTCTTC

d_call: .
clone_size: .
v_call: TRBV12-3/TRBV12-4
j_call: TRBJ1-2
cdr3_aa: CASSLRPNGYTF
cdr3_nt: TGTGCCAGCAGTTTGAGGCCAAATGGCTACACCTTC

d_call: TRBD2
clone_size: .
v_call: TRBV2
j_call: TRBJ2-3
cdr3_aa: CASIGLAVGDTQYF
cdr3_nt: TGTGCCAGCATAGGACTAGCGGTAGGGGATACGCAGTATTTT

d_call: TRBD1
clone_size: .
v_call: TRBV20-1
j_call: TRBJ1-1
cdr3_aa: CSAQDRGRGAFF
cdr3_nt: TGCAGTGCGCAGGACAGGGGGCGCGGGGCTTTCTTT